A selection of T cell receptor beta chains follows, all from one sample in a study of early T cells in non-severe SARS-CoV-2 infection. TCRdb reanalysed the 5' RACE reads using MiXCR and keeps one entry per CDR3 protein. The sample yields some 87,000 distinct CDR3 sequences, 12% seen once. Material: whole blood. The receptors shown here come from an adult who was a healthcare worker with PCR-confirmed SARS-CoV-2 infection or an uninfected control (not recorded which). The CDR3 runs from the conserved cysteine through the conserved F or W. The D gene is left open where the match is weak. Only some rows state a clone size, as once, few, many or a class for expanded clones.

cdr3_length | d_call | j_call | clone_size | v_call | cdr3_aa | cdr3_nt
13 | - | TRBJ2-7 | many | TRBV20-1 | CSARRRGVPEQYF | TGCAGTGCTAGGCGTAGGGGTGTGCCCGAGCAGTACTTC
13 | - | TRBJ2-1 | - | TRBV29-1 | CSGTGNSYNEQFF | TGCAGCGGGACTGGAAACTCCTACAATGAGCAGTTCTTC
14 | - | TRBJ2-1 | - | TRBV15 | CATSTGGSSNEQFF | TGTGCCACCAGCACAGGGGGGTCCTCCAATGAGCAGTTCTTC
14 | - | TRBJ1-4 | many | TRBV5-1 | CASSLDGSNEKLFF | TGCGCCAGCAGCCTGGACGGGTCTAATGAAAAACTGTTTTTT
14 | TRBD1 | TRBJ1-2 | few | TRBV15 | CATAGTGLNYGYTF | TGTGCCACCGCCGGGACAGGGTTAAACTATGGCTACACCTTC
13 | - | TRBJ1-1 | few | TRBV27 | CASSKQRGTEAFF | TGTGCCAGCAGTAAACAGAGAGGAACTGAAGCTTTCTTT
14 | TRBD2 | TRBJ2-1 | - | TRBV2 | CASSVSGGGNEQFF | TGTGCCAGCAGTGTGAGCGGGGGAGGCAATGAGCAGTTCTTC
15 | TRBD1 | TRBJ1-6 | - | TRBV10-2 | CASSLEDRGNSPLHF | TGCGCCAGCAGTCTCGAGGACAGGGGGAATTCACCCCTCCACTTT
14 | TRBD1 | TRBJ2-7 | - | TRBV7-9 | CASSFGQGLDEQYF | TGTGCCAGCAGCTTCGGACAGGGCCTGGACGAGCAGTACTTC
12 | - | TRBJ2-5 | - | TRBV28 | CASSLPPLGMIF | TGTGCCAGCAGTTTGCCCCCGCTTGGCATGATTTTC